The T cell receptor beta chain described here comes from a study of breast tumors, draining lymph nodes, adjacent tissues. General study points: Luminal-like breast cancer showed significantly greater tumor-nontumor repertoire similarity than basal-like breast cancer did. That most tumor T cells come from lymph nodes remained unproven. Compared with lymph nodes, tumors were less diverse; compared with nontumor tissue, more. Data fit most tumor T cells coming from lymph node, expanding in tumor.

The lymph nodes were axillary draining lymph nodes from breast cancer patients. MiXCR, applied by TCRdb to the multiplex PCR reads, yields one record per CDR3 protein. The sample shows over 150,000 distinct CDR3 sequences, roughly 31% of them seen only once. Details on this clonotype: Its target is not known.

Material for sequencing was axillary lymph node tissue. This TCR was recovered from a female donor with breast cancer. Some clones in this sample may be carry-over from other donors' samples.

In DNA form, the CDR3 reads TGTGCCAGCAGCTTCACAGGGACTAGCTATGGCTACACCTTC. Amino acids: CASSFTGTSYGYTF. The chain employs TRBV11-2 and TRBJ1-2; TRBD1 is a possible D gene (6 bases). The length of the CDR3 is 14 residues. Germline V gene sequence: CDR1 SGHAT, CDR2 FQNNGV. The V end lost 3 bases, the J end lost 4 bases, and 12 bases lay between the germline ends. Based on the CDR3 plus reference TRBV11-2 and TRBJ1-2, the full variable domain is EAGVAQSPRYKIIEKRQSVAFWCNPISGHATLYWYQQILGQGPKLLIQFQNNGVVDDSQLPKDRFSAERLKGVDSTLKIQPAKLEDSAVYLCASSFTGTSYGYTFGSGTRLTVV.